The 4 T cell receptor beta chains in this list originate from one sample, sequenced in a study of blood T cell repertoires in COVID-19. Repertoires were generated with immunoSEQ multiplex PCR, while TCRdb's copy carries only in-frame clones and drops some. Of 300,000 to 450,000 clones in the sample, around 85% were seen once. The material sequenced was peripheral blood. The receptors stem from a young woman with acute or convalescent COVID-19.

This clone was detected a few times. The chain carries TRBV19 and TRBJ1-5; 10 bases agree with TRBD1. Germline trimming cut 6 bases from V and 4 bases from J; bases unmatched to any gene: 9. The CDR3 is 16 amino acids. CDR1 LNHDA and CDR2 SQIVND come from the germline V gene (reference sequence). In DNA form, the CDR3 reads TGTGCCAGTAGCCAGAGGGGACAGGGGCAGAATCAGCCCCAGCATTTT. Translated, it gives CASSQRGQGQNQPQHF.

This chain connects TRBV19 to TRBJ2-3; D unclear. This CDR3 contains 15 residues. Germline V gene sequence: CDR1 LNHDA, CDR2 SQIVND (reference sequence). Trimming shortened V by 1 base and J by 2 bases, and 10 bases separated the two germline ends. The CDR3 loop reads CASSIVRLLTDTQYF. The DNA of the CDR3 is TGTGCCAGTAGTATAGTGAGGCTTCTCACAGATACGCAGTATTTT. The whole variable domain, filled in from reference TRBV19 and TRBJ2-3, reads DGGITQSPKYLFRKEGQNVTLSCEQNLNHDAMYWYRQDPGQGLRLIYYSQIVNDFQKGDIAEGYSVSREKKESFPLTVTSAQKNPTAFYLCASSIVRLLTDTQYFGPGTRLTVL.

V gene TRBV30 combines with J gene TRBJ1-2; 10 nucleotides match TRBD1. This CDR3 contains 14 residues. Trimming at V came to 3 bases and at J to 7 bases, leaving 8 bases not matched to a gene. The germline gives CDR1 GTSNPN, CDR2 SVGIG (reference sequence). The CDR3 DNA is TGTGCCTGGAGCTACGCCGGGACAGGGGCTGGCTACACCTTC. Translated, it gives CAWSYAGTGAGYTF.

J is TRBJ1-4 and V is TRBV6-6, with D perhaps TRBD1 (5 bases). Deletions cut 7 bases from V and 8 bases from J, with 14 bases between. The CDR3 loop spans 13 amino acids. CDR1 and CDR2 (germline): MNHNY, SVGAGI (reference sequence). DNA for the CDR3: TGTGCCAGCACCGGGGATCGGGGGGAAAAACTGTTTTTT. Its protein is CASTGDRGEKLFF.